The T cell receptor (beta chain) described here comes from a study of blood T cells in healthy people across ages. The CDR3 totals 18 residues. J was trimmed by 1 base and V by 2 bases; bases with no gene match: 7. Germline V gene sequence: CDR1 MNHEY, CDR2 SVGEGT. This clonotype showed up just once. Using a J-beta primer mix together with a sample-barcoded 5' primer, a second PCR was run for about 6 to 11 cycles. TCRdb independently ran MiXCR on the 5' RACE reads; one entry per CDR3 protein. The sample includes roughly 1.5 million distinct CDR3 sequences, 42% of them seen just once. V usage is TRBV6-2 or TRBV6-3 and J usage is TRBJ1-5; TRBD1 matches at 11 bases. This TCR derives from a woman aged 18-35 years in good health. The sequenced material came from blood. The CDR3 sequence: CASSYPGQGASSNQPQHF. In nucleotides, the CDR3 is TGTGCCAGCAGTTACCCTGGACAGGGGGCGTCGAGCAATCAGCCCCAGCATTTT.